A single sample is the source of the 12 T cell receptor beta chains below, sequenced in a study of T cells after yellow fever vaccination. In TCRdb, the 5' RACE reads were re-called with MiXCR into one record per CDR3 protein. Here the sample spans 300,000 or so distinct CDR3 sequences, 10% to 15% being singletons. This material consisted of CD4+ T cells sorted from PBMCs, taken 45 days after the yellow fever booster vaccination. These TCRs come from a man younger than 40 who received the YFV17D yellow fever vaccine.

The V gene is TRBV4-3, the J gene TRBJ2-1; D uncertain. CDR3 length: 14 residues. Trimming stripped 0 bases from V and 3 bases from J, with 6 bases between. CDR1 and CDR2 from the germline V gene are LGHNA and YSLEER. This chain's CDR3 is CASSQEVIYNEQFF. The CDR3, as DNA: TGCGCCAGCAGCCAAGAGGTTATCTACAATGAGCAGTTCTTC.

The chain carries TRBV6-1 and TRBJ2-7, with D perhaps matching TRBD1 (6 bases). The CDR3 spans 14 residues. In germline, CDR1 is MNHNS, CDR2 SASEGT. V shed 5 bases and J shed 1 base, with 12 bases lying between them. DNA for the CDR3: TGTGCCAGCAGTCGGGACACTCAATCCTACGAGCAGTACTTC. Protein: CASSRDTQSYEQYF.

This clonotype was recorded a few times. CDR3 DNA sequence: TGTGCCAGCAGCTTAGCGCTAAGGCTAGCGGGGAGGGCGCAGTACTTC. It is translated as CASSLALRLAGRAQYF. The V call is TRBV7-8, the J call TRBJ2-7, with 9 positions matching TRBD2. CDR1 is SGHVS and CDR2 is FQNEAQ in the germline V gene. This CDR3 contains 16 residues. The V and J ends lost 0 bases and 9 bases, in that order; junction bases with no gene match: 12.

The chain is built from TRBV24-1 and TRBJ2-7; TRBD2 aligns across 9 bases. Germline CDR1 KGHDR, CDR2 SFDVKD. Losses at the gene ends were 4 bases for V and 0 bases for J; bases not matched to a gene: 3. The CDR3 is 15 residues long. The CDR3 here is CATSEGSGSSYEQYF. Here the CDR3 DNA reads TGTGCCACCAGTGAAGGTAGCGGGAGCTCCTACGAGCAGTACTTC.

This chain links TRBV5-1 with TRBJ1-6; D remains unclear. This CDR3 has 17 amino acids. V was clipped by 4 bases and J by 2 bases, with 16 bases between them. From germline, CDR1 is SGHRS and CDR2 YFSETQ. As DNA, the CDR3 is TGCGCCAGCAGCCGTTTCCTGGACGGTACCTATAATTCACCCCTCCACTTT. Its translation: CASSRFLDGTYNSPLHF.

CDR3 sequence (DNA): TGCGCCAGCAGCAGGGGGGACGACAGTTGGGAGACCCAGTACTTC. Its translation: CASSRGDDSWETQYF. The rearrangement links TRBV5-1 to TRBJ2-5; either TRBD1 or TRBD2 may fit D (6 bases each). Between the trimmed V and J ends, which lost 4 bases and 5 bases, there was a span of 18 bases. Germline lookup yields CDR1 SGHRS and CDR2 YFSETQ. The CDR3 covers 15 residues.

In this sample, this clonotype turned up a few times. The V and J genes are TRBV6-1 and TRBJ2-4, with D perhaps TRBD1 (5 bases). Germline CDR1 reads MNHNS; CDR2 reads SASEGT. There are 15 residues in the CDR3. Trimming stripped 5 bases from V and 0 bases from J, with 11 bases between. CDR3 sequence (DNA): TGTGCCAGCAGTCGTCTGACAGCAGCCAAAAACATTCAGTACTTC. It translates to CASSRLTAAKNIQYF.

The chain employs TRBV21-1 and TRBJ1-4; the table calls TRBD1, which could not be checked here. TRBV21-1 is tagged as a pseudogene. The CDR3 has 18 amino acids. The CDR3 DNA reads TGTACCAGCAGCAAAGTCAGGGACAGGGAATCCACTAATGAAAAACTGTTTTTT. Protein: CTSSKVRDRESTNEKLFF.

This clonotype appeared a few times. This chain connects TRBV5-1 to TRBJ2-1, with D uncertain. Germline CDR1 and CDR2: SGHRS and YFSETQ. The CDR3 contains 14 residues. Trimming pared 0 bases from V and 2 bases from J, leaving 6 bases between. CDR3 sequence reads: CASSLAVPYNEQFF. The CDR3 bases are TGCGCCAGCAGCTTGGCCGTACCCTACAATGAGCAGTTCTTC.

This sequence joins TRBV12-5 and TRBJ2-2; D may be TRBD1 (5 bases). The CDR3 is 17 residues long. Germline CDR1 and CDR2: LGHNT and FRNRAP. V lost 1 base, J lost 7 bases, and 19 bases lay in between. The CDR3 sequence: CASGLGSGNPPIGELFF. The CDR3, as DNA: TGTGCTAGTGGTTTGGGCTCAGGGAATCCCCCTATCGGGGAGCTGTTTTTT.

The CDR3 loop is CSVAGQGYEQYF. The CDR3 nucleotides read TGCAGCGTCGCGGGACAGGGCTACGAGCAGTACTTC. The chain has TRBV29-1 and TRBJ2-7; 9 positions agree with TRBD1. CDR1 is SQVTM, CDR2 ANQGSEA, per germline. This CDR3 is built from 12 residues. V dropped 6 bases and J dropped 3; count of bases not matched to a gene: 3.

This clonotype was found a few times. This chain links TRBV14 with TRBJ2-1, with 11 bases matching TRBD2. CDR3 length equals 17 residues. Germline V gene lookup returns CDR1 SGHDN and CDR2 FVKESK. With V trimmed by 8 bases and J by 1 base, 10 bases remained unmatched. CDR3 residues: CASRPTSGTYSYNEQFF. The CDR3 bases are TGTGCCAGCCGACCGACTAGCGGGACTTATTCCTACAATGAGCAGTTCTTC.